These 9 T cell receptor beta chains were sequenced from one sample in a study of PD-1 blockade in classical Hodgkin lymphoma. Each patient's relapse followed autologous stem cell transplantation, and brentuximab vedotin exposure varied. The method was immunoSEQ multiplex PCR; TCRdb's version includes in-frame clones alone and lacks a portion of them. Here the sample spans 95,000 to 100,000 clones, roughly 90% being singletons. Sequences were derived from peripheral blood mononuclear cells (PBMCs), sampled before the second cycle of nivolumab. These receptor sequences come from a human donor with classical Hodgkin lymphoma.

The V call is TRBV5-1, the J call TRBJ1-2; 8 nucleotides agree with TRBD1. J was trimmed by 3 bases and V by 4 bases; bases with no gene match: 5. Germline assignment: CDR1 SGHRS and CDR2 YFSETQ. The CDR3 runs 14 residues. The CDR3 DNA reads as TGCGCCAGCAGCCCTACAGGGGGGGACTATGGCTACACCTTC. Protein product: CASSPTGGDYGYTF.

The V call is TRBV7-9, the J call TRBJ2-3, with D perhaps matching TRBD1 (5 bases). V was cut by 1 base and J by 1 base, with 6 bases left in between. The CDR3 sequence is 14 residues long. From germline, CDR1 is SEHNR and CDR2 FQNEAQ (reference sequence). CDR3 sequence (DNA): TGTGCCAGCAGCTTAGTACAGGGCACAGATACGCAGTATTTT. This codes for CASSLVQGTDTQYF.

V usage is TRBV2 and J usage is TRBJ2-5; 7 nucleotides match TRBD2. Germline loops: CDR1 SNHLY, CDR2 FYNNEI. There are 15 residues in the CDR3. V lost 0 bases and J lost 7; bases outside the gene matches: 8. This chain's CDR3 is CASSEARGSGATQYF. The CDR3 bases are TGTGCCAGCAGTGAAGCGCGGGGGTCTGGAGCGACCCAGTACTTC.

The chain combines TRBV5-6 with TRBJ1-3; D call uncertain. The length of the CDR3 is 15 residues. Germline V gene lookup returns CDR1 SGHDT and CDR2 YYEEEE. The V end was cut by 6 bases, the J end by 0 bases, with 13 bases between. CDR3 DNA: TGTGCCAGCAACGGCGGCCCCGTCTCTGGAAACACCATATATTTT. Encoded protein: CASNGGPVSGNTIYF.

The V call is TRBV30, the J call TRBJ1-1, with no clear D. The CDR3 has 12 amino acids. V dropped 0 bases and J dropped 8 bases, with 10 bases sitting between them. CDR1 is GTSNPN, CDR2 SVGIG, per germline (reference sequence). The CDR3 reads CAWSVSRLEAFF. As DNA, the CDR3 is TGTGCCTGGAGTGTATCGAGGCTGGAAGCTTTCTTT.

The rearrangement links TRBV11-3 to TRBJ2-1; a possible D gene is TRBD1 (6 bases). The CDR3 has 12 residues. Trimming stripped 3 bases from V and 6 bases from J, with 6 bases between. From germline, CDR1 is SGHNT and CDR2 YENEEA. CDR3 sequence reads: CASSLDSNEQFF. CDR3 DNA: TGTGCCAGCAGCTTGGACAGCAATGAGCAGTTCTTC.

V and J are TRBV7-9 and TRBJ2-3; 8 bases map to TRBD2. Germline CDR1 reads SEHNR; CDR2 reads FQNEAQ (reference sequence). The trim removed 5 bases at V and 5 bases at J, leaving 12 bases unmatched. CDR3 length: 16 amino acids. CDR3 residues: CASSLFAGGIIDTQYF. CDR3 bases: TGTGCCAGCAGCCTATTTGCGGGGGGCATTATAGATACGCAGTATTTT.

V and J are TRBV30 and TRBJ2-5; 10 positions match TRBD2. The germline gives CDR1 GTSNPN, CDR2 SVGIG (reference sequence). J gave up 5 bases and V 0 bases, and 6 bases lay outside the gene matches. The CDR3 extends over 15 amino acids. This chain's CDR3 is CAWSVRTSGVETQYF. The CDR3 region has the DNA TGTGCCTGGAGTGTAAGAACTAGCGGGGTGGAGACCCAGTACTTC.

V and J are TRBV7-6 and TRBJ1-3; D is ambiguous. The CDR3 contains 15 residues. V lost 3 bases and J 0 bases, leaving 9 bases between the germline ends. CDR1 is SGHVS and CDR2 is FNYEAQ in the germline V gene. CDR3 loop: CASSLTTDSGNTIYF. The DNA for the CDR3 is TGTGCCAGCAGCTTGACGACCGACTCTGGAAACACCATATATTTT.